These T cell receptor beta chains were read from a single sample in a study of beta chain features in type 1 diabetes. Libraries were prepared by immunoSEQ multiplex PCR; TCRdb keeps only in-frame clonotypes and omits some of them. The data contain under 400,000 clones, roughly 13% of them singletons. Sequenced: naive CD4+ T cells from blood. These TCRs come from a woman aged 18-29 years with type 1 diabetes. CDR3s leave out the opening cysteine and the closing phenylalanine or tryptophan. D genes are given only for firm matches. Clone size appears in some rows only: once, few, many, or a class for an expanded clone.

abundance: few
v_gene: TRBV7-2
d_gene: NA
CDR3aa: ASSLTGGHPQH

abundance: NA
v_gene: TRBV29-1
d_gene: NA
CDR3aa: SATLIWPSYEQY

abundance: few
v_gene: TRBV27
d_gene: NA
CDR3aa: ASRRQSSGANVLT

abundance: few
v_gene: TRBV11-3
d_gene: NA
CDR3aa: ASSLGYSNNEQF

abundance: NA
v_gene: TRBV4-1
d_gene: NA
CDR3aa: ASSQVEGSSYEQY

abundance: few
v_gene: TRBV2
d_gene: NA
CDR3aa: ASINGRLTGELF

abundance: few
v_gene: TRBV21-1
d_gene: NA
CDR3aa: ASGQRTDTQY

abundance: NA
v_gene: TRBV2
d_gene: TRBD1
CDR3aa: ASKGQGEIGYT

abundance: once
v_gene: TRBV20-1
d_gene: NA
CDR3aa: SAPDSYGYT

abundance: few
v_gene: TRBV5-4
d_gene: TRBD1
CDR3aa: ASSSQGNNQPQH

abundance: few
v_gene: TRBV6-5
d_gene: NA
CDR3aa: ASSYFGIHLNQPQH

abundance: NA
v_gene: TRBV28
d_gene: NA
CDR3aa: ASSLFRLSRGTGELF

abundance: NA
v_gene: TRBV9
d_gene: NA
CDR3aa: ASSSTTTEGTQY

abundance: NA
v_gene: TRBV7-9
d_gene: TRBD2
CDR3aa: ASSLGLAGPYEQY

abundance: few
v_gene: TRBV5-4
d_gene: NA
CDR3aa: ASSGRDSTDTQY

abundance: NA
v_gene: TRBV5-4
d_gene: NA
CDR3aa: ASSSFSTDTQY

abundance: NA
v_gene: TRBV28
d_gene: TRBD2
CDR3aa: ASGLAGGRADTQY

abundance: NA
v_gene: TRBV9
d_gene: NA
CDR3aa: ASSVEPNGEGEQY

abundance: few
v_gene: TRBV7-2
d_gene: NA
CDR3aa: ASSLGRGLDTQY

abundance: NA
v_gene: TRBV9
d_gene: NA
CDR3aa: ASSVEEHTEAF

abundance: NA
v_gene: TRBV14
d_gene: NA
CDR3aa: ASSQERGFYGYT

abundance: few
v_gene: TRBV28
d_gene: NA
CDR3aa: ASSWAGMGEKLF

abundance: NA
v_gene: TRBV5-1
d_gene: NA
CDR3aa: ASSFGEFDTEAF

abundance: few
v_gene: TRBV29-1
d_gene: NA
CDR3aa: SVARTESSYEQY

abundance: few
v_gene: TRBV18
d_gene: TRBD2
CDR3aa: ASSPSTAGGRKETQY

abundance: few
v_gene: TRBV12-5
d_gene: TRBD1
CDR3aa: ASVSLGQGDYEQY

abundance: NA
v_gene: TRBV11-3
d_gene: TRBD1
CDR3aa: ASSLGTGAYNEQF

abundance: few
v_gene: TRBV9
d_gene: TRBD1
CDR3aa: ASSTRQGFDTEAF

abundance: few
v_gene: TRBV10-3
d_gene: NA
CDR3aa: AISASGDTGELF

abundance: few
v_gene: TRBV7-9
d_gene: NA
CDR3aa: ASSPTPGGIAKNIQY

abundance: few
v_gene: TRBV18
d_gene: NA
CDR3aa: ASSPGSQSGYT

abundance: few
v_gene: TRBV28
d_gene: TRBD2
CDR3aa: ASSLRLAGNNEQF

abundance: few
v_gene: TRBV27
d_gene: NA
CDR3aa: ASSRGGLYEQY

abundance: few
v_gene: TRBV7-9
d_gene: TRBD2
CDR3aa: ASSLAVLAGVWETQY

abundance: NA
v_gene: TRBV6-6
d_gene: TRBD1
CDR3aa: ASSYGTVRNEQF

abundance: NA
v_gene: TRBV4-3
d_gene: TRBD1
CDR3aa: ASSQGVTGLNTEAF

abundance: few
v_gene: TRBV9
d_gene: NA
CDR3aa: ASGENSYEQY

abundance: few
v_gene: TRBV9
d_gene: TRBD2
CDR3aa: ASSVGAGGLETQY

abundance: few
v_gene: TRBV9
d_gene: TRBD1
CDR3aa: ASSPQGQPLVTGELF

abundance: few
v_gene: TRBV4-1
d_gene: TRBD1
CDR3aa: ASSLQPGQVDGEQF

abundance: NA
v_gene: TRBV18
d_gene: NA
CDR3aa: ASSPAPAGVQY

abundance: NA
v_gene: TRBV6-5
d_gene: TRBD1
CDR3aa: ASSYQGQGYGYT

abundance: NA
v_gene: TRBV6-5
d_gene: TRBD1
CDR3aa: ASSQDRGQAF

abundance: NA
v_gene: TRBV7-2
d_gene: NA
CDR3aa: ASSLGAGGSPLH

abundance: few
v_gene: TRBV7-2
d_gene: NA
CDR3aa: ASSLGGGETQY

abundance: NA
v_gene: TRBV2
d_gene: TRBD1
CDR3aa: ASSGTGYGIQY

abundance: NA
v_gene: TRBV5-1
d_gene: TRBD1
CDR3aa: ASSFQGANTEAF

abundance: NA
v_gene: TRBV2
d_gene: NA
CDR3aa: ASSGGGSNEKLF

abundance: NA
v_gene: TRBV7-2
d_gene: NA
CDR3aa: ASSLSGGVNTEAF

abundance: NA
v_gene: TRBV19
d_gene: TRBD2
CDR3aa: ASRRLAGDREQY

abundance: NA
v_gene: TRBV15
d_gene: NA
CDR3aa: ATSRGELLSYEQY

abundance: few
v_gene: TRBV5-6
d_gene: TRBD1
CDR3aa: ASSLGRGTGQTGYT

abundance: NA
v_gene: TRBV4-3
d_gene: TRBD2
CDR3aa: ASSPRLAGLYTGELF